This passage covers 29 T cell receptor beta chains from one sample sequenced in a study of shared clonotypes between healthy human individuals. Libraries were prepared by immunoSEQ multiplex PCR; TCRdb keeps only in-frame clonotypes and omits some of them. The sample yields just over 2,000,000 clones, 90% to 95% seen once. Sequencing used naive CD4+ T cells sorted from blood. Subset here: CD45RA+ positively selected. The receptors were gathered from a man aged 18 to 30 in good health.

The V call is TRBV18, the J call TRBJ2-7, with 10 nucleotides matching TRBD1. The CDR3 has 14 amino acids. Germline V gene sequence: CDR1 KGHSH, CDR2 LQKENI. V shed 5 bases, J shed 4 bases, and the junction held 5 bases outside the gene matches. In nucleotides, the CDR3 is TGTGCCAGCTCAGTAGACAGGGGGCGGTACGAGCAGTACTTC. Translating gives CASSVDRGRYEQYF. Supplemented by reference TRBV18 and TRBJ2-7, the full variable domain reads NAGVMQNPRHLVRRRGQEARLRCSPMKGHSHVYWYRQLPEEGLKFMVYLQKENIIDESGMPKERFSAEFPKEGPSILRIQQVVRGDSAAYFCASSVDRGRYEQYFGPGTRLTVT.

Concerning this clone itself: Other DNA sequences in this sample translate to the same CDR3. The chain joins TRBV10-3 to TRBJ1-5; D possibly corresponds to TRBD1 (5 bases). V lost 0 bases to trimming and J lost 0 bases, with 6 bases between them. This CDR3 region has 15 residues. From germline, CDR1 is ENHRY and CDR2 SYGVKD. For the CDR3, the DNA is TGTGCCATCAGTGAGTCGGGGGATAGCAATCAGCCCCAGCATTTT. It translates to CAISESGDSNQPQHF.

Worth noting for this clone: This clone may be a read error of a much larger clone one base away. Additional DNA sequences in this sample encode the identical CDR3. V is TRBV5-4 and J is TRBJ2-3, with 9 positions matching TRBD1. The V gene's germline CDR1 is SGHNT and CDR2 YYREEE (reference sequence). Losses at the gene ends were 3 bases for V and 1 base for J; bases not matched to a gene: 0. This CDR3 spans 14 amino acids. The CDR3 DNA sequence: TGTGCCAGCAGCTGGGACAGGGGCACAGATACGCAGTATTTT. Amino acids: CASSWDRGTDTQYF.

The chain couples TRBV29-1 to TRBJ2-3; 7 nucleotides agree with TRBD2. J gave up 1 base and V 6 bases, and 7 bases lay outside the gene matches. This CDR3 is 14 amino acids long. Germline loops: CDR1 SQVTM, CDR2 ANQGSEA. The CDR3 loop reads CSVAMGGGTDTQYF. CDR3 sequence (DNA): TGCAGCGTAGCTATGGGAGGGGGCACAGATACGCAGTATTTT.

The chain is built from TRBV10-3 and TRBJ2-3; 8 bases are a match to TRBD1. Germline loops: CDR1 ENHRY, CDR2 SYGVKD. V shed 4 bases and J 1 base; nucleotides not matched to a gene: 10. This CDR3 has 17 amino acids. The CDR3 coding sequence is TGTGCCATCAGTGCGAGGGCAGGGGGCATGGGCACAGATACGCAGTATTTT. It is translated as CAISARAGGMGTDTQYF.

The chain links TRBV27 to TRBJ2-3; tentatively, D is TRBD1 (6 bases). Germline CDR1 is MNHEY and CDR2 is SMNVEV (reference sequence). V gave up 5 bases and J gave up 1 base, with 13 bases separating them. The length of the CDR3 is 15 residues. As DNA, the CDR3 is TGTGCCAGCAGTACTAGACAGGCCCGCACAGATACGCAGTATTTT. Translating it yields CASSTRQARTDTQYF.

The chain recombines TRBV30 with TRBJ1-4; unclear D gene. CDR3 length equals 13 residues. Trimming left V 5 bases short and J 13 bases short, with 20 bases between. CDR1 and CDR2 from the germline V gene are GTSNPN and SVGIG (reference sequence). The CDR3 DNA follows: TGTGCCTGGCGCCCAAAAGGTCCTCTAGGACTGTTTTTT. Translated, it gives CAWRPKGPLGLFF.

CDR3 in DNA: TGTGCCAGCAGCGTAGCTACGGGTACTGAAGCTTTCTTT. This gives the protein CASSVATGTEAFF. This chain connects TRBV9 to TRBJ1-1, with D uncertain. V lost 0 bases to trimming and J lost 5 bases, with 8 bases between them. This CDR3 region has 13 residues. CDR1 is SGDLS, CDR2 YYNGEE, per germline.

The rearrangement links TRBV28 to TRBJ2-2; the D gene could be TRBD1 or TRBD2 (5 bases each). Trimming took 7 bases from V and 2 from J, leaving 20 bases between them. Germline loops: CDR1 MDHEN, CDR2 SYDVKM. CDR3 length: 17 residues. CDR3 amino acids: CASTSPGTGFNTGELFF. The CDR3 bases are TGTGCCAGCACCTCCCCCGGGACGGGTTTTAACACCGGGGAGCTGTTTTTT.

Concerning this clone: The sample contains more than one DNA sequence encoding this CDR3. V usage is TRBV29-1 and J usage is TRBJ1-1, with D possibly matching TRBD1 (5 bases). The CDR3 has 13 amino acids. Germline values: CDR1 SQVTM, CDR2 ANQGSEA. V was trimmed by 4 bases and J by 1 base, leaving 10 bases between them. CDR3 protein: CSVVWGGNTEAFF. DNA of the CDR3: TGCAGCGTTGTATGGGGGGGGAACACTGAAGCTTTCTTT.

Worth noting for this clone: The same CDR3 is also encoded by other DNA sequences in this sample. The chain uses TRBV9 and TRBJ2-3; 8 nucleotides align to TRBD2. The CDR3 has 15 amino acids. J was trimmed by 1 base and V by 4 bases; bases with no gene match: 5. The germline CDR1 and CDR2 sequences are SGDLS and YYNGEE. CDR3 bases: TGTGCCAGCAGCTTCGGACTAGCCGGCACAGATACGCAGTATTTT. As protein: CASSFGLAGTDTQYF.

V gene TRBV7-8 combines with J gene TRBJ2-7, with 9 bases matching TRBD1. The V segment lost 4 bases and the J segment 1 base; nucleotides outside the gene matches: 5. This CDR3 region has 15 residues. Germline V lookup: CDR1 SGHVS, CDR2 FQNEAQ. The CDR3 sequence: CASSSGQGPSYEQYF. DNA for the CDR3: TGTGCCAGCAGCTCGGGACAGGGTCCTTCCTACGAGCAGTACTTC.

J is TRBJ1-1 and V is TRBV19; possibly TRBD1 for D (6 bases). This CDR3 has 15 residues. The germline V gene encodes CDR1 LNHDA and CDR2 SQIVND (reference sequence). Trimming stripped 5 bases from V and 2 bases from J, with 15 bases between. CDR3 bases: TGTGCCAGTAGTCTCCAGCGGACAGACAACACTGAAGCTTTCTTT. It yields the protein CASSLQRTDNTEAFF.

This clone came up once. The chain employs TRBV18 and TRBJ2-7, with D hard to call. Germline V gene data show CDR1 as KGHSH and CDR2 as LQKENI. The V and J ends lost 3 bases and 4 bases respectively, with 13 bases between them. CDR3 length: 14 amino acids. CDR3 amino acids: CASSPGRSLYEQYF. The CDR3 DNA follows: TGTGCCAGCTCACCTGGCCGATCGTTATACGAGCAGTACTTC.

The chain carries TRBV5-1 and TRBJ2-1; D not resolved. This CDR3 is built from 15 residues. The germline gives CDR1 SGHRS, CDR2 YFSETQ. The V end was cut by 0 bases, the J end by 3 bases, with 10 bases between. The CDR3 sequence: CASSLVRGFYNEQFF. CDR3 DNA sequence: TGCGCCAGCAGCTTGGTGAGAGGCTTCTACAATGAGCAGTTCTTC.

This chain connects TRBV18 to TRBJ1-1, with TRBD1 as a possible D gene (6 bases). The V gene lost 2 bases and the J gene lost 8 bases, with 9 bases spanning the gap. Germline V gene data show CDR1 as KGHSH and CDR2 as LQKENI. CDR3 length: 12 residues. The CDR3 DNA is TGTGCCAGCTCACCAATGGGGGGCGAAGCTTTCTTT. As protein: CASSPMGGEAFF.

V gene TRBV7-2 combines with J gene TRBJ2-1, with TRBD2 identical over 10 bases. V lost 1 base, J lost 5 bases, and 14 bases stayed unmatched. Germline V CDR1 and CDR2: SGHTA, FQGNSA. CDR3 size: 19 residues. The CDR3 sequence is CASSLEGLADPLLHNEQFF. DNA of the CDR3: TGTGCCAGCAGCTTAGAAGGACTAGCGGACCCTCTCCTGCACAATGAGCAGTTCTTC.

The chain uses TRBV2 and TRBJ2-7; D may match TRBD1 or TRBD2 (5 bases each). V lost 4 bases, J lost 2 bases, and 12 bases lay in between. The CDR3 totals 14 residues. Germline-derived CDR1 and CDR2 are SNHLY and FYNNEI. CDR3: CASSVRGAAYEQYF. CDR3 bases: TGTGCCAGCAGTGTAAGGGGAGCGGCCTACGAGCAGTACTTC.

The chain recombines TRBV19 with TRBJ2-7; D not certain. The CDR3 is made up of 14 amino acids. The germline V gene has CDR1 LNHDA and CDR2 SQIVND (reference sequence). V was clipped by 2 bases and J by 1 base, with 9 bases between them. CDR3 sequence: CASSITQWSYEQYF. The CDR3 nucleotides read TGTGCCAGTAGTATAACCCAGTGGTCCTACGAGCAGTACTTC.

Note on this clone: This sample includes further DNA sequences coding for the same CDR3. The gene calls are TRBV30 and TRBJ1-5; D is unresolved. Trimming left V 1 base short and J 4 bases short, with 8 bases between. Germline lookup yields CDR1 GTSNPN and CDR2 SVGIG (reference sequence). CDR3 length equals 13 residues. DNA of the CDR3: TGTGCCTGGAGTGGTAAGTTGAATCAGCCCCAGCATTTT. Its protein is CAWSGKLNQPQHF.

This chain links TRBV6-5 with TRBJ2-7; D call uncertain. The V gene's germline CDR1 is MNHEY and CDR2 SVGAGI. Trimming removed 0 bases at V and 4 bases at J, with 7 bases between. The CDR3 extends over 13 amino acids. The CDR3 DNA sequence: TGTGCCAGCAGTTACTCGGTGGGATACGAGCAGTACTTC. This translates into CASSYSVGYEQYF.

The V call is TRBV7-2, the J call TRBJ1-1; no firm D call. The V end was cut by 4 bases, the J end by 4 bases, with 10 bases between. Germline V gives CDR1 SGHTA, CDR2 FQGNSA. There are 13 residues in the CDR3. CDR3 region: CASSYLRGTEAFF. The CDR3 DNA reads as TGTGCCAGCAGCTACCTTCGAGGCACTGAAGCTTTCTTT.

The genes are TRBV7-9 and TRBJ1-1; D gene ambiguous. The CDR3 totals 14 residues. Trimming took off 5 bases at V and 7 bases at J, with 17 bases between the two ends. CDR1 is SEHNR and CDR2 is FQNEAQ in the germline V gene (reference sequence). The CDR3 nucleotides are TGTGCCAGCAGCCCACCTTCCAAGGGAAATGAAGCTTTCTTT. Its protein is CASSPPSKGNEAFF.

V is TRBV5-3 and J is TRBJ1-3; D gene unclear. TRBV5-3 falls under the ORF class, with uncertain function. The length of the CDR3 is 15 residues. Between the trimmed V and J ends, which lost 0 bases and 2 bases, there was a span of 9 bases. CDR3 loop: CARSLASTAGNTIYF. CDR3 nucleotides: TGTGCCAGAAGCTTGGCAAGCACCGCTGGAAACACCATATATTTT.

The chain recombines TRBV9 with TRBJ2-5; 10 positions match TRBD1. CDR1 is SGDLS, CDR2 YYNGEE, per germline. CDR3 length: 14 residues. V trimming: 4 bases; J trimming: 5 bases; junction bases outside the gene matches: 5. For the CDR3, the DNA is TGTGCCAGCAGCTGGACAGGGGGTAGGGAGACCCAGTACTTC. The encoded protein is CASSWTGGRETQYF.

The rearrangement uses TRBV29-1 and TRBJ1-2; TRBD1 agrees at 10 bases. Germline V gene sequence: CDR1 SQVTM, CDR2 ANQGSEA. The junction had 2 bases not matched to a gene; V was cut back by 5 bases and J by 2 bases. The CDR3 spans 13 residues. CDR3 nucleotides: TGCAGCGTTAGGACAGGGGGGAACTATGGCTACACCTTC. This translates into CSVRTGGNYGYTF.

The CDR3 DNA reads as TGTGCCAGCAGTGAGCAGGGACTAGCCCCTGAGCAGTTCTTC. Translated: CASSEQGLAPEQFF. This chain connects TRBV2 to TRBJ2-1; 9 bases are shared with TRBD2. V dropped 3 bases and J dropped 9; count of bases not matched to a gene: 6. Germline V lookup: CDR1 SNHLY, CDR2 FYNNEI. This CDR3 comprises 14 residues.

The chain uses TRBV9 and TRBJ2-3; D possibly matches TRBD1 or TRBD2 (5 bases each). Germline V lookup: CDR1 SGDLS, CDR2 YYNGEE. This CDR3 is 16 amino acids long. Trimming took 0 bases from V and 5 from J, leaving 16 bases between them. The CDR3 nucleotides read TGTGCCAGCAGCGTAGATGGGGCGGTCGGGGTAGATACGCAGTATTTT. Translation gives CASSVDGAVGVDTQYF.

The V and J genes are TRBV7-2 and TRBJ1-2, with no clear D. Trimming took off 7 bases at V and 7 bases at J, with 16 bases between the two ends. The CDR3 runs to 13 residues. The germline V gene has CDR1 SGHTA and CDR2 FQGNSA. The CDR3 DNA is TGTGCCAGCATCACGAATTCCGACGGTGGCTACACCTTC. This encodes CASITNSDGGYTF.